This TCR beta chain comes out of a study of cytomegalovirus exposure and HLA in healthy donors. The V and J ends lost 1 base and 10 bases respectively, with 8 bases between them. The V gene's germline CDR1 is MNHEY and CDR2 SMNVEV (reference sequence). This CDR3 contains 13 residues. Profiling relied on immunoSEQ multiplex PCR, and the TCRdb table lists in-frame clones only, not all of them. The repertoire holds about 180,000 clones, with 86% as singletons. The clonotype originates from a man younger than 35 in good health and CMV-seropositive. What was sequenced was PBMCs. The chain joins TRBV27 to TRBJ1-6; D unresolved. The CDR3 bases are TGTGCCAGCAGTTTATACCGGGTCTCACCCCTCCACTTT. Its translation is CASSLYRVSPLHF.